A single TCR beta chain is shown here with its context. The antigen remains unidentified. The sample originates from a study of persistence of HIV-infected CD4 T cells. V lost 3 bases to trimming and J lost 0 bases, with 0 bases between them. The length of the CDR3 is 12 residues. Overlapping HIV-1 Gag 15-mer peptides at 0.8 to 1 ug per peptide per mL were used. Memory cells lacking CD40L and CD69 with high CD45RO were sorted. The immunoSEQ assay was version 4, run in survey mode. Only in-frame clones appear in the TCRdb table, and some are missing; sequencing was by immunoSEQ multiplex PCR. The repertoire has about 64,000 clones, over 60% of them found once; the top ten carry more than 1.5%.

The specimen comprised CD4+ T cells sorted from PBMCs after 18-hour stimulation, sampled from a patient who received antiretroviral therapy. The clonotype originates from an adult man with HIV who was CMV-seropositive. The chain links TRBV12-3 or TRBV12-4 to TRBJ1-3; D is ambiguous. CDR3 coding DNA: TGTGCCAGCAGTTTCTCTGGAAACACCATATATTTT. As protein: CASSFSGNTIYF.